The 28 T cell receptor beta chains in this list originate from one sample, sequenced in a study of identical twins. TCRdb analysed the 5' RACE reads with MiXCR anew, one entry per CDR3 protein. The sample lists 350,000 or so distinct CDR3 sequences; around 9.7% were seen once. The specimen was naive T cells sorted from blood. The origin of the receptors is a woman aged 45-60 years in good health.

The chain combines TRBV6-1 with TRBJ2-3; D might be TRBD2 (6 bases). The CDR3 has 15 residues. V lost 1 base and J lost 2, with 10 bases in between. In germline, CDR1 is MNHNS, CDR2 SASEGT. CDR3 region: CASSEDGGATDTQYF. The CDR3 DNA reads TGTGCCAGCAGTGAAGATGGCGGGGCCACAGATACGCAGTATTTT.

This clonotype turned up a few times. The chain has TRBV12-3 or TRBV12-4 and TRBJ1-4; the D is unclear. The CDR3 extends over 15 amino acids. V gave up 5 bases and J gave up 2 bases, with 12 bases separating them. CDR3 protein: CASSTDTLTNEKLFF. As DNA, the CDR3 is TGTGCCAGCAGTACCGACACTTTGACTAATGAAAAACTGTTTTTT.

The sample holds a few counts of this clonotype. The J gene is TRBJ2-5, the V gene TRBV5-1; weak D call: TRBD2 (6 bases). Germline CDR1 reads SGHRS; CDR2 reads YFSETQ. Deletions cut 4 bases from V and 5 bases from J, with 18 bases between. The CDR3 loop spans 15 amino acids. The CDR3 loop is CASSAGNTQKETQYF. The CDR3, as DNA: TGCGCCAGCAGCGCGGGGAACACCCAGAAGGAGACCCAGTACTTC.

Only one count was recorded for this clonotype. Here the CDR3 DNA reads TGTGCCAGCAGCTCCGGAACAGTCTACAATGAGCAGTTCTTC. Its protein is CASSSGTVYNEQFF. This chain joins TRBV9 and TRBJ2-1; D gene ambiguous. Germline values: CDR1 SGDLS, CDR2 YYNGEE. The CDR3 contains 14 residues. The V and J ends lost 4 bases and 3 bases respectively, with 11 bases between them.

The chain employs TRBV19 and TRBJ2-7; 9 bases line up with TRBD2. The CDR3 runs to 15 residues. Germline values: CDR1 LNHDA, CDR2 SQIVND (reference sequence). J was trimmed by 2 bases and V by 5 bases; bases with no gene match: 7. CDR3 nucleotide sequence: TGTGCCAGTAGTGATAGCGGGAGTTATCCCTACGAGCAGTACTTC. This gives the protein CASSDSGSYPYEQYF. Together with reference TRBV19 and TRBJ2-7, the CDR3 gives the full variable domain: DGGITQSPKYLFRKEGQNVTLSCEQNLNHDAMYWYRQDPGQGLRLIYYSQIVNDFQKGDIAEGYSVSREKKESFPLTVTSAQKNPTAFYLCASSDSGSYPYEQYFGPGTRLTVT.

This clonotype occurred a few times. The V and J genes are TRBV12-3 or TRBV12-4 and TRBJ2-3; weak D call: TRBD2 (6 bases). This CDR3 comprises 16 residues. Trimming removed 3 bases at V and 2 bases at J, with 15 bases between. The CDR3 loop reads CASSLRDLLYTDTQYF. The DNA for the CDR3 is TGTGCCAGCAGTTTGCGGGACCTACTATACACAGATACGCAGTATTTT.

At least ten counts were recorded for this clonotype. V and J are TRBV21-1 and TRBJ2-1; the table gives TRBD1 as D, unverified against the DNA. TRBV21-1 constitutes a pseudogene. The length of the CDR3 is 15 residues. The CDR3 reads CASSNKGQGTREQFF. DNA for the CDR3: TGTGCCAGCAGCAATAAGGGACAGGGGACGCGTGAGCAGTTCTTC.

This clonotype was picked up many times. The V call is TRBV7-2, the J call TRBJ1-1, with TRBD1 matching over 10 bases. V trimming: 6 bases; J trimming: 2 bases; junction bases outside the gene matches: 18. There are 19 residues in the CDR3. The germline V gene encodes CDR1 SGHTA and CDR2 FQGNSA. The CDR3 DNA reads TGTGCCAGCAGTTCTAGGGGGGACAGGGGAGAGGGGACTAACACTGAAGCTTTCTTT. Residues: CASSSRGDRGEGTNTEAFF.

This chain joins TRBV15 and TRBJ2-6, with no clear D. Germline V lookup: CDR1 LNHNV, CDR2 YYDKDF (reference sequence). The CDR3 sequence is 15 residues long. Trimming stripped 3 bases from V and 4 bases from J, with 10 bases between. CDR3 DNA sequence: TGTGCCACCAGCAGCCAGACTTCGGGGGCCAACGTCCTGACTTTC. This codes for CATSSQTSGANVLTF.

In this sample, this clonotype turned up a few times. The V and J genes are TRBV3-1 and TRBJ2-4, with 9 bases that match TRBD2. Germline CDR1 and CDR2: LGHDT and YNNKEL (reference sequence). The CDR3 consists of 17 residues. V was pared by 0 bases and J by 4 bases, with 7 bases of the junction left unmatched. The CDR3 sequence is CASSQDRLAGQKNIQYF. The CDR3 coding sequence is TGTGCCAGCAGCCAAGATAGGCTAGCGGGACAAAAAAACATTCAGTACTTC.

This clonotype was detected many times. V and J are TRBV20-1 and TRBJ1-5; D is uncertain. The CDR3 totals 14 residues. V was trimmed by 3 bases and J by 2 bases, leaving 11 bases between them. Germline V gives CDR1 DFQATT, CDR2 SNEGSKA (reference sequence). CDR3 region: CSARDPGGNQPQHF. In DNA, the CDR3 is TGCAGTGCTAGGGACCCCGGGGGCAATCAGCCCCAGCATTTT.

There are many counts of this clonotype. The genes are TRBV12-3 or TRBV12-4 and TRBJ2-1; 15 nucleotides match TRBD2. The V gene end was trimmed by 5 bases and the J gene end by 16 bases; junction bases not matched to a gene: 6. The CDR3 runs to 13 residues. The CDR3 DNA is TGTGCCAGCAGTCGGACTAGCGGGAGGGTGATTTTCTTC. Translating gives CASSRTSGRVIFF.

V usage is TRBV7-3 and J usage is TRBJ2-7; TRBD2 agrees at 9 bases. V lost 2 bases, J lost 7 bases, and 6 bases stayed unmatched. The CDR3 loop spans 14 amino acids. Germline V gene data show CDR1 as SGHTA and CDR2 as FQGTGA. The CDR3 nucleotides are TGTGCCAGCAGCTTAGGAGCGGGAGGCCGAGAGCAGTACTTC. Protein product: CASSLGAGGREQYF.

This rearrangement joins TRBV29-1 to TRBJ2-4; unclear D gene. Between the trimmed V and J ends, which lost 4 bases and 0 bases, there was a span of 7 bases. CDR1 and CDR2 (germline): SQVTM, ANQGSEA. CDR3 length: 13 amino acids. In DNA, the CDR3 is TGCAGCGTTGCGACGATAGCCAAAAACATTCAGTACTTC. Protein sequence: CSVATIAKNIQYF.

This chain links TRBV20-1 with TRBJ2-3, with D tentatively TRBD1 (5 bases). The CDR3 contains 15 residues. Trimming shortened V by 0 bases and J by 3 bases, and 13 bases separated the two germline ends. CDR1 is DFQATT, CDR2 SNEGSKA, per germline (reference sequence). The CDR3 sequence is CSARDVRDLTDTQYF. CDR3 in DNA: TGCAGTGCTAGAGATGTCAGGGATTTGACAGATACGCAGTATTTT.

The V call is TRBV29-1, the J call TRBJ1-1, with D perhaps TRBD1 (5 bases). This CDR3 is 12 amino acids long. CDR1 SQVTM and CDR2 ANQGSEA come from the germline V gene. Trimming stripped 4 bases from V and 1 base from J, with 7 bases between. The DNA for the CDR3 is TGCAGCGTTGGGGACTCGAACACTGAAGCTTTCTTT. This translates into CSVGDSNTEAFF.

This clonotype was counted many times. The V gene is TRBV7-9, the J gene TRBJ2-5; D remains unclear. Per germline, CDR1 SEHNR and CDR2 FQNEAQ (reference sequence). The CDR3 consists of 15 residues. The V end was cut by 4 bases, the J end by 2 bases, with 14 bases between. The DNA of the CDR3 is TGTGCCAGCAGCTCTTTAGGGCCCACTCAAGAGACCCAGTACTTC. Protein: CASSSLGPTQETQYF. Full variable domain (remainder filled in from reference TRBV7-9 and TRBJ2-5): DTGVSQNPRHKITKRGQNVTFRCDPISEHNRLYWYRQTLGQGPEFLTYFQNEAQLEKSRLLSDRFSAERPKGSFSTLEIQRTEQGDSAMYLCASSSLGPTQETQYFGPGTRLLVL.

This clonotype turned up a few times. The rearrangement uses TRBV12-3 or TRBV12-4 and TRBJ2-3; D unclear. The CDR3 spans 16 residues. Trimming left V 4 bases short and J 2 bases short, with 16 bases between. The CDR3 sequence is CASSSAQTPSTDTQYF. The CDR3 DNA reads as TGTGCCAGCAGTTCCGCACAGACCCCCTCCACAGATACGCAGTATTTT.

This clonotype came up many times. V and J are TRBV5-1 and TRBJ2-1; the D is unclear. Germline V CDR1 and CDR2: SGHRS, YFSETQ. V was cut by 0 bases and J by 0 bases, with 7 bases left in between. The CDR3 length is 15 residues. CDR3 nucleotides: TGCGCCAGCAGCTTGGAGGTCGTCTCCTACAATGAGCAGTTCTTC. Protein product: CASSLEVVSYNEQFF.

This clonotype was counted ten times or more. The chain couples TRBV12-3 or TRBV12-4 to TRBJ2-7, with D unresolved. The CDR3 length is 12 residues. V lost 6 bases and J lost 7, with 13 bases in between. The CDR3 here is CASSSTGREQYF. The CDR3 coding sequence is TGTGCCAGCAGCTCAACCGGGCGGGAGCAGTACTTC.

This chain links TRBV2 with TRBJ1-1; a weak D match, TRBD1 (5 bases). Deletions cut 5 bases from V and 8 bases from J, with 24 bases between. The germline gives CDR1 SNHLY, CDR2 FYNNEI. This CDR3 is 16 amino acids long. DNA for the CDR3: TGTGCCAGCAGTCCGACTACATGGACATCCCCAGGGGAAGCTTTCTTT. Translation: CASSPTTWTSPGEAFF.

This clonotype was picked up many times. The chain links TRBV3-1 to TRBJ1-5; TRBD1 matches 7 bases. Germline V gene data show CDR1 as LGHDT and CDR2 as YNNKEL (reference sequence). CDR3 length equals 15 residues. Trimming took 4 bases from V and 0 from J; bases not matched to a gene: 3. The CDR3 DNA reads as TGTGCCAGCAGCCGCACAGGGGATAGCAATCAGCCCCAGCATTTT. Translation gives CASSRTGDSNQPQHF. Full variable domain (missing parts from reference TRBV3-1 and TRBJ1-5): DTAVSQTPKYLVTQMGNDKSIKCEQNLGHDTMYWYKQDSKKFLKIMFSYNNKELIINETVPNRFSPKSPDKAHLNLHINSLELGDSAVYFCASSRTGDSNQPQHFGDGTRLSIL.

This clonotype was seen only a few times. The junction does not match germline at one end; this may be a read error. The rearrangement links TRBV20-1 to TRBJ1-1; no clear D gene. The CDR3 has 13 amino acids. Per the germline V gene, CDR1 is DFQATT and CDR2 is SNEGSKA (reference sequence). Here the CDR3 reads CSAPGPLKTEAFF. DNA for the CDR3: TGCAGTGCCCCCGGGCCTTTGAAGACTGAAGCTTTCTTT.

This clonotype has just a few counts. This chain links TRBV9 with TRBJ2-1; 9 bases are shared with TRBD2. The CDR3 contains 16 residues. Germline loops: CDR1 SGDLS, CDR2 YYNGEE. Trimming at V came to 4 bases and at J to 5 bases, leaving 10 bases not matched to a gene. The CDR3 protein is CASSQIPGLANNEQFF. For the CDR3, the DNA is TGTGCCAGCAGCCAGATACCGGGACTAGCAAACAATGAGCAGTTCTTC.

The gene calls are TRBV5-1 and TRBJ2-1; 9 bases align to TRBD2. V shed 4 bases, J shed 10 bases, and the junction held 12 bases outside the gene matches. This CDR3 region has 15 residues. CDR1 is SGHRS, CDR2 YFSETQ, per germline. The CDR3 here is CASSRLAARGREQFF. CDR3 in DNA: TGCGCCAGCAGCCGACTAGCGGCAAGAGGTCGGGAGCAGTTCTTC.

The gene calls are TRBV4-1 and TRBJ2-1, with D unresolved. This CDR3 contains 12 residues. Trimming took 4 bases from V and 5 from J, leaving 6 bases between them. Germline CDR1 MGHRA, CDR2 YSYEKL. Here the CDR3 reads CASSPDDNEQFF. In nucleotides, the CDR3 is TGCGCCAGCAGCCCGGACGACAATGAGCAGTTCTTC.

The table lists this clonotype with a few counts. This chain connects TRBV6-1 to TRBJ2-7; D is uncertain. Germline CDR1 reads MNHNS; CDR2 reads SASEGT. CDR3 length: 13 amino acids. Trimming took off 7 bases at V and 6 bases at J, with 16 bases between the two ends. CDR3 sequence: CASTDRSSTEQYV. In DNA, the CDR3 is TGTGCCAGCACCGACCGGAGTTCGACCGAGCAGTACGTC.

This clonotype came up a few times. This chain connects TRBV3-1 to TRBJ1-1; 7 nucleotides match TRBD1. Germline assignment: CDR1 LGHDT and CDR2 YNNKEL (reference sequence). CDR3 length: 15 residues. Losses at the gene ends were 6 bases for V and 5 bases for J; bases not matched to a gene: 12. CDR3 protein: CASRHRQGGRTEAFF. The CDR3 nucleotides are TGTGCCAGCAGGCATAGACAAGGGGGCCGGACTGAAGCTTTCTTT.